The text below deals with one TCR beta chain. Its specific antigen is unknown. This specimen comes from a study of monozygotic twins with inflammatory bowel disease (dated by TCRdb to the late 2010s). For context, the study as a whole: The full study comprised 28 monozygotic twin pairs: nine German pairs (four IBD-concordant, five IBD-discordant) and 19 IBD-discordant Danish pairs. The search for disease-associated traits relied mainly on comparing IBD patients with their genetically identical healthy co-twins within discordant pairs. Each individual had, on average, about 151 000 unique TCRalpha sequences and 181 000 unique TCRbeta sequences available for analysis.

What the authors observed across the whole study: Differing immunosuppressive treatments among patients may have added background noise and inter-individual variability to the repertoires. Compared with healthy twins, IBD patients shared fewer clonotypes with other individuals, and the difference was most pronounced in patients with signs of disease activity. No single strong signal or clonotype linked to IBD turned up in the results, so the idea that one exists was not supported. Distinction between different T cell subtypes could not be achieved in the analysis. IBD patients had lower TCRbeta repertoire diversity, measured by the inverse Simpson index, than their healthy co-twins. No difference in repertoire similarity was observed between concordant and discordant twins, possibly owing to limited statistical power.

Library prep was done by 5' RACE. Each TCR library was prepared from around 3.5 ug of total RNA. For each sample, cDNA synthesis with SMARTScribe reverse transcriptase was split into eight separate reactions. Unique molecular identifiers containing a 6-nucleotide sample barcode were introduced through template switching during cDNA synthesis. TCRalpha and TCRbeta cDNA was amplified in two nested PCRs of around 15 and 10 cycles, and bead purification was carried out after each PCR. Before amplification, the cDNA was treated with uracil DNA-glycosylase and purified using the QIAquick PCR purification kit. The second PCR added Illumina TruSeq-compatible adapters along with sample-specific barcodes. Library quality and concentration were checked on TapeStation and Qubit, and libraries were pooled at 4.5 to 5.5 ng each. Pooled libraries were sequenced on an Illumina HiSeq2500 single-index Rapid Run with 2 x 100 bp reads and custom sequencing primers. The original pipeline was this. MiGEC version 1.2.6 was used for UMI-based consensus assembly, which corrected PCR and sequencing errors. MiXCR version 2.1.1 was used for V(D)J alignment, clonotype assembly and CDR3 extraction. Gene usage, clonotype sharing and MAIT/NKT TCR abundance were normalised by analysing the top 1000, 10 000 and 20 000 clonotypes per sample. Diversity was computed as the inverse Simpson index with the vegan R package after downsampling to 27 000 UMIs. Paired Mann-Whitney U tests on discordant twin pairs were used, with Benjamini-Hochberg multiple-testing correction. Reads reprocessed by TCRdb are summarized as one entry per CDR3 protein sequence, and DNA is absent. The V and J calls and clone size are TCRdb's, not the authors'. This sample's table has entries for about 330,000 distinct CDR3 sequences. The ten largest clonotypes hold under 2.5% of the sample.

There are 15 amino acids in the CDR3, from cysteine to phenylalanine inclusive. The coding DNA is unavailable. The germline V gene encodes CDR1 LGHDT and CDR2 YNNKEL (reference sequence). From each donor, a roughly 2.5 ml peripheral blood sample was collected into PAXgene tubes and stored at -80 degrees C. Total RNA was isolated from whole blood with the PAXgene blood miRNA kit on an automated QIAcube, without T cell sorting. Deep TCRalpha and TCRbeta repertoire profiling with unique molecular barcoding was performed on peripheral blood of monozygotic twin pairs concordant or discordant for inflammatory bowel disease. Smoking habits were recorded for all twin pairs, and individuals were classified as current, former or never smokers.

Recombination joined TRBV3-1 with TRBJ1-1. The origin of this receptor is a human donor with ulcerative colitis or Crohn's disease, or a healthy co-twin of an affected twin (not recorded which). The specimen sequenced was blood. The CDR3 protein is CASSQEDGMNTEAFF.